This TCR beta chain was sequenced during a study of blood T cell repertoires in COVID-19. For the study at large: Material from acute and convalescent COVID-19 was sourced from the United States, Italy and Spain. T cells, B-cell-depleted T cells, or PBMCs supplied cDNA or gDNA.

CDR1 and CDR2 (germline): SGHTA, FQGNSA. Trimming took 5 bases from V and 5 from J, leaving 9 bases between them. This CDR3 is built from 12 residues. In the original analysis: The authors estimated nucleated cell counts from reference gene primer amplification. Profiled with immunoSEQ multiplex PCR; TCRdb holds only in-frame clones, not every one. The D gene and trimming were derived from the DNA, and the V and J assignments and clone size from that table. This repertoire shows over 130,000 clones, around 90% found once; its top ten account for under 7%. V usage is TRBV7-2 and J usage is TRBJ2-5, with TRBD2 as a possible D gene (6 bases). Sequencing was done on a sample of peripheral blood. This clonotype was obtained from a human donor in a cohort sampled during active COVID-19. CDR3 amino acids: CASSPRGETQYF. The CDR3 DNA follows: TGTGCCAGCAGCCCCCGGGGGGAGACCCAGTACTTC.